This entry lists 27 T cell receptor beta chains sequenced from one sample in a study of blood T cell repertoires in COVID-19. TCRdb keeps only in-frame clones here, not all; method: immunoSEQ multiplex PCR. The sample records about 160,000 clones, around 84% being singletons. Sequencing was carried out using peripheral blood. The receptors here all came from a man aged 40-49 years with acute or convalescent COVID-19.

The chain employs TRBV5-1 and TRBJ1-1, with D perhaps TRBD1 (6 bases). V gave up 0 bases and J gave up 4 bases, with 7 bases separating them. This CDR3 comprises 13 residues. Germline CDR1 SGHRS, CDR2 YFSETQ. The CDR3 coding sequence is TGCGCCAGCAGCTTGGACAGGGTCACTGAAGCTTTCTTT. The encoded protein is CASSLDRVTEAFF.

The CDR3 DNA sequence: TGCGCCAGCAGCAACGACAAGTCTGAAGCTTTCTTT. It codes for CASSNDKSEAFF. The chain is built from TRBV5-1 and TRBJ1-1, with D uncertain. CDR3 length: 12 amino acids. Germline V gene data show CDR1 as SGHRS and CDR2 as YFSETQ. Trimming left V 4 bases short and J 6 bases short, with 10 bases between.

The chain employs TRBV7-6 and TRBJ1-5; TRBD1 agrees at 12 bases. V was pared by 3 bases and J by 6 bases, with 18 bases of the junction left unmatched. Germline V lookup: CDR1 SGHVS, CDR2 FNYEAQ. This CDR3 is built from 20 residues. The CDR3 DNA follows: TGTGCCAGCAGCTTCCCGTACACCCGGGACAGGGGGCGATCCTGTCAGCCCCAGCATTTT. Its translation is CASSFPYTRDRGRSCQPQHF.

The chain is built from TRBV7-9 and TRBJ2-6; a weak D match, TRBD2 (5 bases). Germline V gene lookup returns CDR1 SEHNR and CDR2 FQNEAQ (reference sequence). The CDR3 totals 19 residues. Trimming took off 5 bases at V and 0 bases at J, with 20 bases between the two ends. As DNA, the CDR3 is TGTGCCAGCAGCCCATCTTCGCGGTTAGGAGGCTCTGGGGCCAACGTCCTGACTTTC. Translation: CASSPSSRLGGSGANVLTF.

The rearrangement links TRBV28 to TRBJ1-2; 8 bases fit TRBD1. CDR1 MDHEN and CDR2 SYDVKM come from the germline V gene. The CDR3 loop spans 13 amino acids. Trimming cost V 5 bases and J 7 bases; bases outside gene matches: 6. Written as DNA, the CDR3 is TGTGCCAGCAGTCCACAGGACAGGGCTGGCTACACCTTC. It yields the protein CASSPQDRAGYTF.

This clone was recorded only once. CDR3 coding DNA: TGTGCCAGCAGTTACTACCCGGGACAGGGTCAGGGCTACACCTTC. This codes for CASSYYPGQGQGYTF. The chain joins TRBV2 to TRBJ1-2, with 9 positions matching TRBD1. Trimming at V came to 5 bases and at J to 8 bases, leaving 12 bases not matched to a gene. Germline CDR1 and CDR2: SNHLY and FYNNEI. The CDR3 runs 15 residues.

This sequence joins TRBV2 and TRBJ2-2; 8 positions agree with TRBD1. Trimming at V came to 6 bases and at J to 7 bases, leaving 7 bases not matched to a gene. Per the germline V gene, CDR1 is SNHLY and CDR2 is FYNNEI. The CDR3 covers 14 residues. The CDR3 DNA reads as TGTGCCAGCAGCGGGACAGGAAGGGGCGGGGAGCTGTTTTTT. This encodes CASSGTGRGGELFF.

The V call is TRBV5-4, the J call TRBJ2-2; possible D gene TRBD2, 5 bases. The CDR3 runs to 14 residues. V was pared by 4 bases and J by 5 bases, with 12 bases between. Germline V lookup: CDR1 SGHNT, CDR2 YYREEE (reference sequence). The CDR3 nucleotides read TGTGCCAGCAGCATGACGGGGTGGACCGGGGAGCTGTTTTTT. Its translation is CASSMTGWTGELFF.

The V and J genes are TRBV7-3 and TRBJ2-3; D might be TRBD2 (6 bases). CDR3 length: 17 residues. The germline V gene encodes CDR1 SGHTA and CDR2 FQGTGA. Trimming shortened V by 1 base and J by 0 bases, and 14 bases separated the two germline ends. CDR3 nucleotides: TGTGCCAGCAGCTTAAGCGGGGTGAGAACTAGCACAGATACGCAGTATTTT. Its translation is CASSLSGVRTSTDTQYF. Full variable domain (outside the CDR3, taken from reference TRBV7-3 and TRBJ2-3): GAGVSQTPSNKVTEKGKYVELRCDPISGHTALYWYRQSLGQGPEFLIYFQGTGAADDSGLPNDRFFAVRPEGSVSTLKIQRTERGDSAVYLCASSLSGVRTSTDTQYFGPGTRLTVL.

V and J are TRBV18 and TRBJ2-7; 8 bases match TRBD1. The germline V gene encodes CDR1 KGHSH and CDR2 LQKENI. The J segment lost 7 bases and the V segment lost 6 bases, leaving 5 bases of the junction unmatched. The CDR3 is 12 amino acids. For the CDR3, the DNA is TGTGCCAGCTCTTACGGACAGGGTGAGCAGTACTTC. Its protein product is CASSYGQGEQYF. The full variable domain, rest sourced from reference TRBV18 and TRBJ2-7, is NAGVMQNPRHLVRRRGQEARLRCSPMKGHSHVYWYRQLPEEGLKFMVYLQKENIIDESGMPKERFSAEFPKEGPSILRIQQVVRGDSAAYFCASSYGQGEQYFGPGTRLTVT.

The V call is TRBV3-1 (or the pseudogene TRBV3-2), the J call TRBJ2-5, with 13 nucleotides matching TRBD2. CDR3 length equals 17 residues. CDR1 and CDR2 (germline): LGHDT, YNNKEL (reference sequence). Losses at the gene ends were 1 base for V and 2 bases for J; bases not matched to a gene: 4. The CDR3 region has the DNA TGTGCCAGCAGCCAAGGACTAGCGGGGGGAAGACAAGAGACCCAGTACTTC. Its protein is CASSQGLAGGRQETQYF.

The rearrangement joins TRBV19 to TRBJ2-5; 9 bases fit TRBD2. V gave up 5 bases and J gave up 5 bases; unmatched junction bases: 9. The CDR3 has 15 amino acids. Per the germline V gene, CDR1 is LNHDA and CDR2 is SQIVND (reference sequence). The CDR3 DNA reads TGTGCCAGTAGTCGCCGCGGGGGGGTGGGCGAGACCCAGTACTTC. Its translation: CASSRRGGVGETQYF.

This chain connects TRBV28 to TRBJ1-2; D gene ambiguous. Per germline, CDR1 MDHEN and CDR2 SYDVKM. V lost 2 bases and J 4 bases, leaving 8 bases between the germline ends. CDR3 length: 13 amino acids. The CDR3 sequence: CASSLGGSYGYTF. CDR3 nucleotide sequence: TGTGCCAGCAGTTTAGGCGGCTCCTATGGCTACACCTTC.

The chain joins TRBV18 to TRBJ2-1; 7 bases are a match to TRBD1. CDR1 and CDR2 from the germline V gene are KGHSH and LQKENI. Unmatched junction bases numbered 8, after V lost 9 bases and J lost 0 bases. This CDR3 comprises 15 residues. The CDR3 region has the DNA TGTGCCAGTTCCCGACAGGGTGCCTCCTACAATGAGCAGTTCTTC. This codes for CASSRQGASYNEQFF.

This clone occurred a few times. V gene TRBV7-9 combines with J gene TRBJ2-4, with TRBD2 as a possible D gene (5 bases). This CDR3 has 17 amino acids. V was cut by 5 bases and J by 0 bases, with 17 bases left in between. From germline, CDR1 is SEHNR and CDR2 FQNEAQ (reference sequence). CDR3 residues: CASSARPDGLAKNIQYF. Here the CDR3 DNA reads TGTGCCAGCAGCGCCAGACCTGACGGACTAGCCAAAAACATTCAGTACTTC.

The chain is built from TRBV11-1 and TRBJ2-3; maybe TRBD2 (6 bases). V dropped 5 bases and J dropped 3 bases, with 15 bases sitting between them. There are 15 residues in the CDR3. CDR1 SGHAT and CDR2 FQDESV come from the germline V gene (reference sequence). This chain's CDR3 is CASSPGTAVTDTQYF. CDR3 coding DNA: TGTGCCAGCAGCCCTGGGACTGCGGTAACAGATACGCAGTATTTT.

V usage is TRBV30 and J usage is TRBJ1-1; D unresolved. Germline V CDR1 and CDR2: GTSNPN, SVGIG (reference sequence). The germline V and J ends were trimmed by 1 base and 9 bases, with 9 bases remaining between them. The CDR3 is 11 amino acids. DNA for the CDR3: TGTGCCTGGAGTGGGAGGGAGCAAGCTTTCTTT. Its protein product is CAWSGREQAFF. The complete variable domain, with remaining parts taken from reference TRBV30 and TRBJ1-1, reads SQTIHQWPATLVQPVGSPLSLECTVEGTSNPNLYWYRQAAGRGLQLLFYSVGIGQISSEVPQNLSASRPQDRQFILSSKKLLLSDSGFYLCAWSGREQAFFGQGTRLTVV.

This chain uses TRBV19 with TRBJ1-6; 7 bases map to TRBD1. Germline CDR1 reads LNHDA; CDR2 reads SQIVND (reference sequence). With V trimmed by 6 bases and J by 5 bases, 10 bases remained unmatched. This CDR3 contains 16 residues. The CDR3 region is CASSLRQGRDNSPLHF. CDR3 DNA: TGTGCCAGTAGCCTGAGACAGGGCAGAGATAATTCACCCCTCCACTTT.

J is TRBJ2-1 and V is TRBV7-9, with D tentatively TRBD1 (5 bases). CDR1 and CDR2 from the germline V gene are SEHNR and FQNEAQ (reference sequence). The CDR3 is 14 residues long. V dropped 10 bases and J dropped 2 bases, with 15 bases sitting between them. As DNA, the CDR3 is TGTGCCACCCGACAGTGGGCTCCCTACAATGAGCAGTTCTTC. Its protein is CATRQWAPYNEQFF.

The V and J genes are TRBV6-4 and TRBJ1-3; D may be TRBD1 (6 bases). The V gene lost 8 bases and the J gene lost 2 bases, with 13 bases spanning the gap. CDR3 length: 14 residues. The germline gives CDR1 MRHNA, CDR2 SNTAGT. The CDR3 region is CASLVRTAGNTIYF. As DNA, the CDR3 is TGTGCCAGCTTGGTGAGGACAGCTGGAAACACCATATATTTT.

This clone was seen just once. V usage is TRBV5-4 and J usage is TRBJ2-3; 10 bases line up with TRBD2. The germline V gene has CDR1 SGHNT and CDR2 YYREEE (reference sequence). V lost 4 bases and J lost 0; bases outside the gene matches: 5. This CDR3 spans 16 amino acids. CDR3 in DNA: TGTGCCAGCAGCATAGCGGGGGGTCCCAGCACAGATACGCAGTATTTT. It is translated as CASSIAGGPSTDTQYF.

The rearrangement joins TRBV11-2 to TRBJ2-1, with TRBD2 matching 8 bases. This CDR3 spans 15 amino acids. In germline, CDR1 is SGHAT, CDR2 FQNNGV. V lost 1 base, J lost 6 bases, and 5 bases stayed unmatched. The CDR3 DNA is TGTGCCAGCAGCTTAGTCGGGGGGGCTAGCAATGAGCAGTTCTTC. Translation gives CASSLVGGASNEQFF. The whole variable domain, filled in from reference TRBV11-2 and TRBJ2-1, reads EAGVAQSPRYKIIEKRQSVAFWCNPISGHATLYWYQQILGQGPKLLIQFQNNGVVDDSQLPKDRFSAERLKGVDSTLKIQPAKLEDSAVYLCASSLVGGASNEQFFGPGTRLTVL.

The rearrangement links TRBV5-6 to TRBJ1-2; D not certain. Looked up from germline, CDR1 is SGHDT and CDR2 is YYEEEE. Trimming took off 0 bases at V and 8 bases at J, with 14 bases between the two ends. This CDR3 is built from 14 residues. The CDR3 spells CASSLEGRTGGYTF. The DNA for the CDR3 is TGTGCCAGCAGCTTGGAAGGGCGGACGGGAGGCTACACCTTC.

Concerning this clone: Within the sample, other DNA sequences also encode this same CDR3. The rearrangement joins TRBV5-1 to TRBJ1-1; no clear D. Germline CDR1 is SGHRS and CDR2 is YFSETQ. There are 13 residues in the CDR3. Trimming shortened V by 0 bases and J by 1 base, and 4 bases separated the two germline ends. CDR3 coding DNA: TGCGCCAGCAGCTTGGCAGGGAACACTGAAGCTTTCTTT. This codes for CASSLAGNTEAFF.

This chain links TRBV5-4 with TRBJ1-1, with TRBD1 as a possible D gene (6 bases). V was pared by 3 bases and J by 1 base, with 10 bases between. From germline, CDR1 is SGHNT and CDR2 YYREEE (reference sequence). The length of the CDR3 is 14 residues. Written as DNA, the CDR3 is TGTGCCAGCAGCTGGGAGACAGGGAACACTGAAGCTTTCTTT. Residues: CASSWETGNTEAFF.

The count of this clone is one. The chain uses TRBV25-1 and TRBJ1-6; D remains ambiguous. V lost 7 bases and J lost 7, with 11 bases in between. Germline CDR1 and CDR2: MGHDK and SYGVNS. The CDR3 spans 13 residues. The CDR3 DNA sequence: TGTGCCAGCACGTACAGTGCCAATTCACCCCTCCACTTT. Residues: CASTYSANSPLHF.

DNA of the CDR3: TGTGCCAGCAGTGAAACAGGGACTAACTATGGCTACACCTTC. It yields the protein CASSETGTNYGYTF. The rearrangement links TRBV6-4 to TRBJ1-2, with TRBD1 as a possible D gene (6 bases). The V end was cut by 3 bases, the J end by 0 bases, with 8 bases between. The germline V gene has CDR1 MRHNA and CDR2 SNTAGT. The CDR3 has 14 amino acids.